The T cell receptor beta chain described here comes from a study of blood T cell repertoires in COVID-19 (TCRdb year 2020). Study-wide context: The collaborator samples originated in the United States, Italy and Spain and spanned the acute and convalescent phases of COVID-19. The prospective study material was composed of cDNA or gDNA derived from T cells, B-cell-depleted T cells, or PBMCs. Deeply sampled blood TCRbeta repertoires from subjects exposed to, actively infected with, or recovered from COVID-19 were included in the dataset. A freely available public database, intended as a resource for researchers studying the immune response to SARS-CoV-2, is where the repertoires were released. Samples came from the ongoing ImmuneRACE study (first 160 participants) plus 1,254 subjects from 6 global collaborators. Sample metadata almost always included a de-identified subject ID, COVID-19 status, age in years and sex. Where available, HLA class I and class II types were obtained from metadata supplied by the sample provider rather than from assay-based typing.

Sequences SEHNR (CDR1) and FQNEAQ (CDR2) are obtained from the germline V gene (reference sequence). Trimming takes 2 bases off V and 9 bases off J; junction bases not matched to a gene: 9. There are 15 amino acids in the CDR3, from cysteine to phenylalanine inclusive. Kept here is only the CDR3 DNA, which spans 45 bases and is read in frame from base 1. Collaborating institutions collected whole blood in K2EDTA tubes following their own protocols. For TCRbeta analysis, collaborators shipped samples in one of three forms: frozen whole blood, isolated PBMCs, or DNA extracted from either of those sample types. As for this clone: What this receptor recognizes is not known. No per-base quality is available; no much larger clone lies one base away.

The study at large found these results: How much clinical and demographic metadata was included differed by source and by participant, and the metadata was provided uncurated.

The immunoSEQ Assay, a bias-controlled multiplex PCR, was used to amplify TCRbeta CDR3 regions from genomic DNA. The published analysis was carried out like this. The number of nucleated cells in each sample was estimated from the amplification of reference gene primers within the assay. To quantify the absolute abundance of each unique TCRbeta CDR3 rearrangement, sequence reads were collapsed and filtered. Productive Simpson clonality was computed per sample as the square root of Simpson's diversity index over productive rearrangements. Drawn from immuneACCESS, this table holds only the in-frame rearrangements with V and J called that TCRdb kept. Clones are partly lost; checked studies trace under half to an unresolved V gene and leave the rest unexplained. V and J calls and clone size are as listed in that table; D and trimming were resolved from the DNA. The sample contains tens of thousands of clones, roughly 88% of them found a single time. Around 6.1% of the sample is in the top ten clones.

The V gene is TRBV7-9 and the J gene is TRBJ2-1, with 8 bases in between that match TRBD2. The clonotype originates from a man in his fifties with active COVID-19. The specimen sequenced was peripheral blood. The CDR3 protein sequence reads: CASSLSPSGSGEQFF. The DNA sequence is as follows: TGTGCCAGCAGCTTAAGTCCTAGCGGGTCGGGTGAGCAGTTCTTC.